The 18 T cell receptor beta chains reported below all come from one sample, sequenced in a study of cytomegalovirus exposure and HLA in healthy donors. The PCR had 60 Vbeta and 13 Jbeta primers. Assay: immunoSEQ multiplex PCR; the TCRdb copy retains only in-frame clones and omits some. Here the sample spans under 150,000 clones, 67% being singletons. The sample comprised PBMCs. These receptors came from a man aged 18 to 35 in good health and CMV-seropositive.

The V gene is TRBV4-1, the J gene TRBJ2-5; TRBD2 agrees at 11 bases. CDR3 length: 15 residues. Per germline, CDR1 MGHRA and CDR2 YSYEKL. V lost 4 bases to trimming and J lost 3 bases; unmatched junction nucleotides: 4. The CDR3 DNA follows: TGCGCCAGCAGCCTCTTAGCGGGGGGGAAAGAGACCCAGTACTTC. Protein product: CASSLLAGGKETQYF.

This clone turned up a few times. One junction end disagrees with the germline gene, perhaps due to a read error. The chain combines TRBV7-9 with TRBJ2-1; TRBD1 might be the D (6 bases). CDR1 is SEHNR and CDR2 is FQNEAQ in the germline V gene (reference sequence). CDR3 length: 18 residues. CDR3 region: CSSSTRDTHQSGYNEQFF. CDR3 sequence (DNA): TGTTCCAGCAGCACCCGGGACACCCACCAGTCGGGTTACAATGAGCAGTTCTTC.

This clone was seen only a few times. The chain links TRBV15 to TRBJ1-1; D is perhaps TRBD1 (6 bases). The V and J ends lost 2 bases and 7 bases respectively, with 17 bases between them. The CDR3 runs to 15 residues. Germline CDR1 reads LNHNV; CDR2 reads YYDKDF (reference sequence). CDR3 amino acids: CATSRRDTTVREAFF. For the CDR3, the DNA is TGTGCCACCAGCAGACGGGACACGACCGTACGTGAAGCTTTCTTT.

The chain carries TRBV7-9 and TRBJ2-7, with 9 bases fitting TRBD1. From germline, CDR1 is SEHNR and CDR2 FQNEAQ (reference sequence). The CDR3 contains 14 residues. V trimming: 5 bases; J trimming: 5 bases; junction bases outside the gene matches: 7. The CDR3 loop reads CASSPGQGRHEQYV. DNA of the CDR3: TGTGCCAGCAGCCCGGGACAGGGAAGGCACGAGCAGTACGTC.

The chain is built from TRBV10-1 and TRBJ2-3; D gene ambiguous. V lost 3 bases and J 0 bases, leaving 7 bases between the germline ends. CDR1 WNHNN and CDR2 SYGVQD come from the germline V gene (reference sequence). The CDR3 is made up of 14 amino acids. The CDR3 sequence: CASSDPSSTDTQYF. In nucleotides, the CDR3 is TGCGCCAGCAGTGACCCTTCTAGCACAGATACGCAGTATTTT.

The CDR3 bases are TGCAGCGTTGAAGGTGGCGACTTAGCTCTTGTCGGGACCCAGTACTTC. Translating gives CSVEGGDLALVGTQYF. This chain links TRBV29-1 with TRBJ2-5, with D hard to call. The CDR3 spans 16 residues. Per germline, CDR1 SQVTM and CDR2 ANQGSEA. V gave up 1 base and J gave up 7 bases, with 22 bases separating them.

V usage is TRBV27 and J usage is TRBJ1-5, with D possibly matching TRBD1 (5 bases). The V end lost 6 bases, the J end lost 4 bases, and 10 bases lay between the germline ends. The germline CDR1 and CDR2 sequences are MNHEY and SMNVEV (reference sequence). The CDR3 is 13 residues long. The CDR3 DNA follows: TGTGCCAGCAGCCCAGACAGAAATCAGCCCCAGCATTTT. Encoded protein: CASSPDRNQPQHF.

The chain joins TRBV7-9 to TRBJ1-2; D gene uncertain. Trimming stripped 5 bases from V and 1 base from J, with 14 bases between. CDR3 length: 15 residues. Looked up from germline, CDR1 is SEHNR and CDR2 is FQNEAQ (reference sequence). CDR3 amino acids: CASSPRGAGNYGYTF. DNA for the CDR3: TGTGCCAGCAGCCCCCGGGGAGCCGGTAACTATGGCTACACCTTC.

The chain has TRBV27 and TRBJ2-1; 8 bases are a match to TRBD1. Germline CDR1 is MNHEY and CDR2 is SMNVEV (reference sequence). V lost 4 bases to trimming and J lost 3 bases; unmatched junction nucleotides: 11. This CDR3 region has 17 residues. The CDR3, as DNA: TGTGCCAGCAGTTCAACCCCCGGACAGGGCCACTACAATGAGCAGTTCTTC. The encoded protein is CASSSTPGQGHYNEQFF.

This clone appeared a few times. This sample includes further DNA sequences coding for the same CDR3. The chain has TRBV6-5 and TRBJ1-2; 11 nucleotides line up with TRBD1. Germline CDR1 and CDR2: MNHEY and SVGAGI. The CDR3 is 15 residues long. Trimming removed 0 bases from V and 4 bases from J; junction bases left unmatched: 1. CDR3 sequence reads: CASSYSGTGGYGYTF. The CDR3 DNA sequence: TGTGCCAGCAGTTACTCCGGGACAGGGGGCTATGGCTACACCTTC.

V and J are TRBV7-6 and TRBJ1-4, with TRBD1 identical over 9 bases. The germline V gene encodes CDR1 SGHVS and CDR2 FNYEAQ. Losses at the gene ends were 0 bases for V and 5 bases for J; bases not matched to a gene: 1. The CDR3 length is 15 residues. The CDR3 loop reads CASSLAGTGNEKLFF. As DNA, the CDR3 is TGTGCCAGCAGCTTAGCGGGGACAGGGAATGAAAAACTGTTTTTT.

This chain links TRBV28 with TRBJ2-1; D unclear. Germline V gives CDR1 MDHEN, CDR2 SYDVKM. The germline V and J ends were trimmed by 7 bases and 3 bases, with 7 bases remaining between them. The CDR3 contains 12 residues. The CDR3 nucleotides read TGTGCCAGCACTAGGAACTACAATGAGCAGTTCTTC. Its translation is CASTRNYNEQFF.

This chain joins TRBV15 and TRBJ2-7; a weak D match, TRBD1 (6 bases). The CDR3 contains 16 residues. CDR1 is LNHNV and CDR2 is YYDKDF in the germline V gene (reference sequence). Trimming cost V 5 bases and J 2 bases, with 19 bases left between them. The CDR3 region is CATSGTRQEATYEQYF. CDR3 DNA sequence: TGTGCCACCAGCGGAACCCGACAGGAAGCCACCTACGAGCAGTACTTC.

This rearrangement joins TRBV6-1 to TRBJ2-1; TRBD1 matches 9 bases. Germline V gene data show CDR1 as MNHNS and CDR2 as SASEGT. The CDR3 contains 12 residues. After removal of 3 bases from V and 15 bases from J, the junction contained 6 bases not matched to a gene. CDR3 DNA: TGTGCCAGCAGTGACCCGGGACAGGGATCGTTCTTC. This gives the protein CASSDPGQGSFF.

This clone was seen only a few times. The CDR3, as DNA: TGTGCCAGCAGCCCGGCCAGGCTGGTCCTCCACTTT. Translated, it gives CASSPARLVLHF. The chain carries TRBV28 and TRBJ1-6; D remains unclear. Germline V gene data show CDR1 as MDHEN and CDR2 as SYDVKM. The CDR3 has 12 amino acids. V lost 6 bases and J 15 bases, leaving 15 bases between the germline ends.

The J gene is TRBJ1-5, the V gene TRBV28, with TRBD1 matching over 8 bases. The CDR3 runs to 15 residues. The J segment lost 7 bases and the V segment lost 8 bases, leaving 13 bases of the junction unmatched. Germline V gives CDR1 MDHEN, CDR2 SYDVKM. CDR3 loop: CASRPTGQGGQPQHF. The CDR3 nucleotides are TGTGCCAGCCGCCCCACCGGACAGGGTGGACAGCCCCAGCATTTT.

The rearrangement uses TRBV6-5 and TRBJ2-1; 12 positions agree with TRBD1. This CDR3 has 15 residues. The ends lost 8 bases at V and 10 bases at J; junction bases unmatched: 12. In germline, CDR1 is MNHEY, CDR2 SVGAGI. The chain's CDR3 is CASSPEGQGAREQFF. Here the CDR3 DNA reads TGTGCCAGCTCCCCAGAGGGACAGGGGGCGAGGGAGCAGTTCTTC.

The chain combines TRBV5-1 with TRBJ2-6; D not resolved. This CDR3 spans 15 amino acids. The V and J ends lost 1 base and 1 base respectively, with 6 bases between them. CDR1 is SGHRS, CDR2 YFSETQ, per germline. The CDR3 nucleotides read TGCGCCAGCAGCTTGCCGACTTCTGGGGCCAACGTCCTGACTTTC. The encoded protein is CASSLPTSGANVLTF.